This record looks at one T cell receptor beta chain sequence and its context. What it binds is not known. This sample was taken from a study of blood T cells in healthy people across ages. The use of a sample-barcoded 5' primer and a J-beta primer mix characterized a second PCR of roughly 6 to 11 cycles. TCRdb recomputed calls from the 5' RACE reads with MiXCR, one row per CDR3 protein. The table includes around 900,000 distinct CDR3 sequences, roughly 47% detected once. In each sample, at least 6.5 million PBMCs were isolated. No fewer than 6 micrograms of total RNA were isolated from every sample. Study-wide findings and caveats: The lack of PBMC sorting stopped any conclusive naive versus antigen-experienced comparison. The study regarded diversity estimates from one million T cells as underestimates.

Germline lookup yields CDR1 MNHEY and CDR2 SVGAGI. The CDR3 has 13 amino acids. Between the trimmed V and J ends, which lost 6 bases and 8 bases, there was a span of 13 bases. The sequenced material came from blood. The sequence was collected from a woman aged 55-75 years in good health. The chain employs TRBV6-5 and TRBJ1-4; D may be TRBD1 (6 bases). CDR3 in DNA: TGTGCCAGCAGAATAGGAGGGGGGGAAAAACTGTTTTTT. Protein sequence: CASRIGGGEKLFF.